What follows are 19 T cell receptor beta chains derived from one specimen sequenced in a study of post-analysis software for immune sequencing data. Study outcomes and limitations: Patients had higher frequencies than controls of roughly 5 TRBV segments, including TRBV5-6, TRBV5-1 and TRBV20-1.

The antigens of these receptors remain unknown. Every TCR beta cDNA library bore unique molecular identifiers. TCRdb analysed the PCR reads with MiXCR anew, one entry per CDR3 protein. The sample consists of some 800,000 distinct CDR3 sequences, 40% to 55% of them appearing once. Sequencing was performed on blood. The source of these receptors is a girl between 5 and 17 years old with multiple sclerosis.

The count of this clonotype is one. The V call is TRBV29-1, the J call TRBJ2-3, with a weak D call TRBD1 (5 bases). Trimming pared 4 bases from V and 3 bases from J, leaving 14 bases between. The CDR3 is 14 amino acids. The V gene's germline CDR1 is SQVTM and CDR2 ANQGSEA. CDR3 coding DNA: TGCAGCGTTGGACAGACAGAAAAAACAGATACGCAGTATTTT. This sequence encodes CSVGQTEKTDTQYF.

This clonotype was seen a handful of times. The V and J genes are TRBV4-1 and TRBJ2-1; 14 positions agree with TRBD2. CDR1 MGHRA and CDR2 YSYEKL come from the germline V gene. The CDR3 spans 16 residues. Germline trimming cut 3 bases from V and 10 bases from J; bases unmatched to any gene: 8. CDR3 region: CASSQSGLAGVEEQFF. The CDR3 nucleotides are TGCGCCAGCAGCCAGTCGGGACTAGCGGGAGTCGAGGAGCAGTTCTTC.

The chain joins TRBV7-2 to TRBJ2-4; D gene ambiguous. The DNA end lines up better with TRBJ2-7; the J call may be wrong. The CDR3 covers 13 residues. Germline assignment: CDR1 SGHTA and CDR2 FQGNSA. The CDR3 DNA reads as TGTGCCAGCAGCTTAGTCTACAGATCCGAGCAGTACTTC. It yields the protein CASSLVYRSEQYF.

This clonotype was seen a few times. The chain has TRBV12-3 or TRBV12-4 and TRBJ2-1; no reliable D call. V lost 1 base and J 8 bases, leaving 12 bases between the germline ends. The CDR3 totals 14 residues. CDR3 loop: CASSLVNPRHEQFF. As DNA, the CDR3 is TGTGCCAGCAGTTTAGTTAATCCAAGGCATGAGCAGTTCTTC.

This chain uses TRBV29-1 with TRBJ2-5; the match to TRBD1 covers 10 bases. V lost 8 bases, J lost 5 bases, and 8 bases stayed unmatched. CDR1 SQVTM and CDR2 ANQGSEA come from the germline V gene. There are 13 residues in the CDR3. CDR3 nucleotide sequence: TGCAGCTCCACGACAGGGGGCGACGAGACCCAGTACTTC. Translation: CSSTTGGDETQYF.

The count of this clonotype is one. The CDR3 reads CASSQDGNRGSGYTF. DNA for the CDR3: TGTGCCAGCAGCCAAGACGGGAACAGGGGGAGTGGCTACACCTTC. The chain carries TRBV4-2 and TRBJ1-2, with 8 bases aligning to TRBD1. From germline, CDR1 is LGHNA and CDR2 YNFKEQ. The CDR3 runs 15 residues. With V trimmed by 0 bases and J by 7 bases, 7 bases remained unmatched.

The chain uses TRBV7-9 and TRBJ2-7; a weak D match, TRBD1 (5 bases). This CDR3 region has 15 residues. Germline V CDR1 and CDR2: SEHNR, FQNEAQ (reference sequence). The V end lost 2 bases, the J end lost 2 bases, and 13 bases lay between the germline ends. CDR3 region: CASSLKGPQPYEQYF. The CDR3 DNA sequence: TGTGCCAGCAGCTTAAAGGGGCCGCAACCCTACGAGCAGTACTTC.

This clonotype occurred a few times. The chain recombines TRBV15 with TRBJ1-2; 8 bases line up with TRBD1. The V gene's germline CDR1 is LNHNV and CDR2 YYDKDF (reference sequence). The CDR3 consists of 17 residues. The trim removed 2 bases at V and 8 bases at J, leaving 16 bases unmatched. As DNA, the CDR3 is TGTGCCACCAGCAGAAGAGCTTGGGACAGGACTGGGTACGGCTACACCTTC. Translated, it gives CATSRRAWDRTGYGYTF. Using reference TRBV15 and TRBJ1-2 for the parts outside the CDR3, the full variable domain is DAMVIQNPRYQVTQFGKPVTLSCSQTLNHNVMYWYQQKSSQAPKLLFHYYDKDFNNEADTPDNFQSRRPNTSFCFLDIRSPGLGDTAMYLCATSRRAWDRTGYGYTFGSGTRLTVV.

The genes are TRBV29-1 and TRBJ2-5; D gene uncertain. From germline, CDR1 is SQVTM and CDR2 ANQGSEA. The V end was cut by 0 bases, the J end by 5 bases, with 16 bases between. The CDR3 extends over 15 amino acids. The CDR3: CSVEDAADPRETQYF. The CDR3 DNA reads as TGCAGCGTTGAAGATGCGGCGGATCCCCGGGAGACCCAGTACTTC.

The chain uses TRBV4-3 and TRBJ1-2; D is possibly TRBD1 (6 bases). Trimming took off 6 bases at V and 5 bases at J, with 13 bases between the two ends. The CDR3 runs to 13 residues. CDR1 and CDR2 from the germline V gene are LGHNA and YSLEER. CDR3: CASRGDIIYGYTF. The CDR3 nucleotides are TGCGCCAGCAGAGGGGACATAATTTATGGCTACACCTTC.

The gene calls are TRBV20-1 and TRBJ2-3, with D possibly matching TRBD2 (5 bases). Germline CDR1 reads DFQATT; CDR2 reads SNEGSKA (reference sequence). CDR3 length: 13 amino acids. Trimming removed 6 bases from V and 0 bases from J, with 10 bases in between. CDR3 DNA: TGCAGTGCCAGACTACTAAGCACAGATACGCAGTATTTT. Amino acids: CSARLLSTDTQYF.

This clonotype was picked up a small number of times. The chain combines TRBV7-2 with TRBJ2-3; D is undetermined. CDR3 size: 17 residues. Germline V gene sequence: CDR1 SGHTA, CDR2 FQGNSA. V was cut by 1 base and J by 1 base, with 15 bases left in between. CDR3 amino acids: CASSLGIHGGRTDTQYF. CDR3 coding DNA: TGTGCCAGCAGCTTAGGGATCCACGGCGGCCGCACAGATACGCAGTATTTT.

This clonotype was seen many times. The gene calls are TRBV29-1 and TRBJ1-3; weak D call: TRBD1 (6 bases). The germline V gene encodes CDR1 SQVTM and CDR2 ANQGSEA. The CDR3 contains 14 residues. Trimming took 5 bases from V and 0 from J, leaving 11 bases between them. CDR3 sequence reads: CSVRQGISGNTIYF. The CDR3 DNA follows: TGCAGCGTTCGGCAGGGGATCTCTGGAAACACCATATATTTT.

This clonotype was seen a few times. The chain has TRBV7-2 and TRBJ2-7; D ambiguous. Near its end, the DNA agrees better with TRBJ2-5, so the J call may be wrong. Germline V gives CDR1 SGHTA, CDR2 FQGNSA. The CDR3 consists of 16 residues. The CDR3 is CASSSAQLSLSETQYF. DNA of the CDR3: TGTGCCAGCAGCTCCGCCCAACTTAGTTTGTCTGAGACCCAGTACTTC.

The chain uses TRBV6-2 or TRBV6-3 and TRBJ1-6, with 10 bases that match TRBD1. From germline, CDR1 is MNHEY and CDR2 SVGEGT. The junction had 12 bases not matched to a gene; V was cut back by 6 bases and J by 10 bases. CDR3 length: 16 residues. The CDR3 protein is CASSVGQGVMRSPLHF. As DNA, the CDR3 is TGTGCCAGCAGCGTTGGACAGGGGGTGATGCGCTCACCCCTCCACTTT.

With regard to this clonotype: One junction end does not reproduce the germline sequence, and a read error may be involved. This chain links TRBV6-1 with TRBJ2-5; 7 positions match TRBD2. There are 13 residues in the CDR3. CDR1 MNHNS and CDR2 SASEGT come from the germline V gene. The CDR3 reads CASREAGQETQYF. The CDR3 DNA is TGTGCCAGCAGGGAAGCGGGACAAGAGACCCAGTACTTC.

Here the CDR3 DNA reads TGCAGTGCTGGGGGCAGGCCAGCGGCAGGCACAGATACGCAGTATTTT. Its protein is CSAGGRPAAGTDTQYF. The chain carries TRBV20-1 and TRBJ2-3, with D tentatively TRBD1 (6 bases). Trimming took 5 bases from V and 1 from J, leaving 19 bases between them. The CDR3 runs 16 residues. Per the germline V gene, CDR1 is DFQATT and CDR2 is SNEGSKA (reference sequence).

The V and J genes are TRBV5-1 and TRBJ2-1, with D possibly called TRBD1 or TRBD2 (5 bases each). The CDR3 extends over 10 amino acids. The germline V and J ends were trimmed by 5 bases and 8 bases, with 5 bases remaining between them. Germline CDR1 and CDR2: SGHRS and YFSETQ. The CDR3 loop is CASRGDEQFF. In DNA form, the CDR3 reads TGCGCCAGCAGGGGGGATGAGCAGTTCTTC. Variable domain in full (rest from reference TRBV5-1 and TRBJ2-1): KAGVTQTPRYLIKTRGQQVTLSCSPISGHRSVSWYQQTPGQGLQFLFEYFSETQRNKGNFPGRFSGRQFSNSRSEMNVSTLELGDSALYLCASRGDEQFFGPGTRLTVL.

The V and J genes are TRBV20-1 and TRBJ2-7; 10 bases are shared with TRBD1. Unmatched junction bases numbered 14, after V lost 5 bases and J lost 4 bases. This CDR3 comprises 16 residues. CDR1 is DFQATT and CDR2 is SNEGSKA in the germline V gene (reference sequence). CDR3 bases: TGCAGTGCTCTCGACAGGGGGCGCGGGAATGGGTACGAGCAGTACTTC. This gives the protein CSALDRGRGNGYEQYF.